This entry concerns a single T cell receptor beta chain. The table came from immunoSEQ multiplex PCR; TCRdb's copy has only in-frame clones and leaves some out. Of more than 90,000 clones listed, 70% to 85% are singletons. This sample stems from a study of radiotherapy plus CTLA-4 blockade in lung cancer. Trimming shortened V by 1 base and J by 0 bases, and 10 bases separated the two germline ends. The CDR3 runs 15 residues. Germline CDR1 reads SGHRS; CDR2 reads YFSETQ. Sequenced here: peripheral blood, sampled from a patient treated with radiotherapy plus ipilimumab. This chain joins TRBV5-1 and TRBJ1-2, with D perhaps matching TRBD1 (6 bases). This sequence originates from a human donor with non-small cell lung cancer that progressed on radiotherapy plus ipilimumab. Some clones in this sample may be carry-over from other donors' samples. CDR3 in amino acids: CASSLHTGSNYGYTF. CDR3 nucleotides: TGCGCCAGCAGCTTGCACACAGGGTCTAACTATGGCTACACCTTC.